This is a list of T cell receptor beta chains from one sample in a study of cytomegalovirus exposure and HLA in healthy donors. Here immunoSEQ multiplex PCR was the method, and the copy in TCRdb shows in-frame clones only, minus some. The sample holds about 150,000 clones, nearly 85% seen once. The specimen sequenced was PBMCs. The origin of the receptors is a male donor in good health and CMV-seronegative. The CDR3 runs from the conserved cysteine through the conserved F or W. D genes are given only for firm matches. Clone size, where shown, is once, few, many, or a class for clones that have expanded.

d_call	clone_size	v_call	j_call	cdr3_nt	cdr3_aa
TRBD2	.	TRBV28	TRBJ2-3	TGTGCCAGCAGTTTTAAGGTTCGGGGGGTGAGCACAGATACGCAGTATTTT	CASSFKVRGVSTDTQYF
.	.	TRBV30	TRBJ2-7	TGTGCCTGGAGCCCTTCACTCGGGAGCGGAACCTACGAGCAGTACTTC	CAWSPSLGSGTYEQYF
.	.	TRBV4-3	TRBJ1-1	TGCGCCAGCAGCCAATCTTTCGTAGTGAACACTGAAGCTTTCTTT	CASSQSFVVNTEAFF
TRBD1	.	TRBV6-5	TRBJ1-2	TGTGCCAGCAGGGGACAGAGTAACTATGGCTACACCTTC	CASRGQSNYGYTF
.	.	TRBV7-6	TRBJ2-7	TGTGCCAGCAGCCCTGGAGCGAGCTCCTACGAGCAGTACTTC	CASSPGASSYEQYF
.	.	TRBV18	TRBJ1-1	TGTGCCAGCTCACCACGTGTAGGGGGTAGGGACACTGAAGCTTTCTTT	CASSPRVGGRDTEAFF
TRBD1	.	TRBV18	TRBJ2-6	TGTGCCAGCTCACCACTAAGAGACAGGGGTGTACTAGGGGCCAACGTCCTGACTTTC	CASSPLRDRGVLGANVLTF
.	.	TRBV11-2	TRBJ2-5	TGTGCCAGCAGCTTAGAGGCAGGGGAAGAGACCCAGTACTTC	CASSLEAGEETQYF
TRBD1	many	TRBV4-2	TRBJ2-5	TGTGCCAGCAGCCAAGGGACAGGGGGCGGTACGGAGACCCAGTACTTC	CASSQGTGGGTETQYF
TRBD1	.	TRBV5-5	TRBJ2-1	TGTGCCAGCAGCTTGGCAGGGTTCGGGACAGGGAGTTCAAGTGAGCAGTTCTTC	CASSLAGFGTGSSSEQFF
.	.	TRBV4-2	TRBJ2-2	TGTGCCAGCAGCCAAGATTTGAATAGGAACACCGGGGAGCTGTTTTTT	CASSQDLNRNTGELFF
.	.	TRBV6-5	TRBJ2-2	TGTGCCAGCAGTTACGTGGACTATCCGAACACCGGGGAGCTGTTTTTT	CASSYVDYPNTGELFF
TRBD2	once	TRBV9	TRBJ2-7	TGTGCCAGCAGCGCCACCAGCGGGACTAACGAGCAGTACTTC	CASSATSGTNEQYF
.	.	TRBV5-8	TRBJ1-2	TGTGCCAGCAGCTTGGCAGGGGTGGGCTATGGCTACACCTTC	CASSLAGVGYGYTF
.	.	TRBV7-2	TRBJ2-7	TGTGCCAGCGGGCAGGGAAATAACGAGCAGTACTTC	CASGQGNNEQYF
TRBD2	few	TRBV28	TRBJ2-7	TGTGCCAGCACCTCACTCCTAGCGGGTGCGATTTACGAGCAGTACTTC	CASTSLLAGAIYEQYF
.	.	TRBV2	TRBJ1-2	TGTGCCAGCAGTACAGGGTTACGAGGCTACACCTTC	CASSTGLRGYTF
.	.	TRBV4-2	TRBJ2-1	TGTGCCAGCAGCCTAACTACCTACAATGAGCAGTTCTTC	CASSLTTYNEQFF
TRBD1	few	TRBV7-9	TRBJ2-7	TGTGCCAGCAGCTTAGTTGGGACAGGGACCTCCGAGCAGTACTTC	CASSLVGTGTSEQYF
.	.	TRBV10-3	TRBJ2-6	TGTGCCATCAGTGGAGTGGAGGGGGCGGAAGGGGCCAACGTCCTGACTTTC	CAISGVEGAEGANVLTF
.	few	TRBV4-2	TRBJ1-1	TGTGCCAGCAGCCGACAAGGTCGTGAAGCTTTCTTT	CASSRQGREAFF
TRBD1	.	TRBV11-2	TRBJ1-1	TGTGCCAGCTTCTTCACAGGGGGCAAGAACACTGAAGCTTTCTTT	CASFFTGGKNTEAFF
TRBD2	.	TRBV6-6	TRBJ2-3	TGTGCCAGCAGTTCAGCGGGGGCACACACAGATACGCAGTATTTT	CASSSAGAHTDTQYF
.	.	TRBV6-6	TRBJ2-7	TGTGCCAGCAGGGAGGGACAGATCTCCTACGAGCAGTACTTC	CASREGQISYEQYF
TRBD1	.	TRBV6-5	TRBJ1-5	TGTGCCAGCAGACCATCGCAGGGGGTTACTCAGCCCCAGCATTTT	CASRPSQGVTQPQHF
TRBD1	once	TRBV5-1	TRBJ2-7	TGCGCCAGCAGCCTCCGGGACAGGGCGCGGGTGCAGTACTTC	CASSLRDRARVQYF
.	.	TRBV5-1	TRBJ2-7	TGCGCCAGCAGGGGGGACACAGCCTACGAGCAGTACTTC	CASRGDTAYEQYF
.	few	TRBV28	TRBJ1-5	TGTGCCAGCATGCGGGGTGAGAATCAGCCCCAGCATTTT	CASMRGENQPQHF
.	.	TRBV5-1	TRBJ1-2	TGCGCCAGCAGCTTTGGGGCGACCTATGGCTACACCTTC	CASSFGATYGYTF
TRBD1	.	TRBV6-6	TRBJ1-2	TGTGCCAGCAGTTCAGGGGGCCCGGGCTATGGCTACACCTTC	CASSSGGPGYGYTF
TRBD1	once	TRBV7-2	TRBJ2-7	TGTGCCAGCAGCGGGGGGACAGGGGTCTCCTACGAGCAGTACTTC	CASSGGTGVSYEQYF
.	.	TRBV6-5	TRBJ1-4	TGTGCCAGCAGTTTCCGCGGGCTAAATGAAAAACTGTTTTTT	CASSFRGLNEKLFF
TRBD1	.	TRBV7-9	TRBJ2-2	TGTGCCAGCAGCTTAGGGTTTGGGCCGGGACAGAAAACCGGGGAGCTGTTTTTT	CASSLGFGPGQKTGELFF
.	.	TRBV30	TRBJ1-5	TGTGCCTGGAGGGGGGCCCCCAATCAGCCCCAGCATTTT	CAWRGAPNQPQHF
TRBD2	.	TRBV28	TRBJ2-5	TGTGCCAGCAGTTTAGCTTTGATGGGGGGAGGGGAGACCCAGTACTTC	CASSLALMGGGETQYF
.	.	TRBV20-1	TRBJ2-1	TGCAGTGCTAGAGATACGGGGGATGAGTTCTTC	CSARDTGDEFF
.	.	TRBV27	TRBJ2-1	TGTGCCAGCAGTGGACTCTCCGGGTCCTACAATGAGCAGTTCTTC	CASSGLSGSYNEQFF
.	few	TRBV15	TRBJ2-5	TGTGCCACCAGGGAAGACCGCCGGGGTTTAAGAGAGACCCAGTACTTC	CATREDRRGLRETQYF
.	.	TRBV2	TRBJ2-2	TGTGCCAGCAGTGTAGGGGCTGGGGAGCTGTTTTTT	CASSVGAGELFF
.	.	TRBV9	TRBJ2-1	TGTGCCAGCAGCGTAGAAGGGGGTTCCTACAATGAGCAGTTCTTC	CASSVEGGSYNEQFF
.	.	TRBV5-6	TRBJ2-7	TGTGCCAGCAGCTTGGTATTGCGCGGGAAAGCATCCTACGAGCAGTACTTC	CASSLVLRGKASYEQYF
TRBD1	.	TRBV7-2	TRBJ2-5	TGTGCCAGCAGCTTAGGACAGGGCCCGGGACAAGAGACCCAGTACTTC	CASSLGQGPGQETQYF
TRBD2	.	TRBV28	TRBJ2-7	TGTGCCAGCGGTGGGGGGGACCCTTACTACGAGCAGTACTTC	CASGGGDPYYEQYF
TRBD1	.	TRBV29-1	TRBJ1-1	TGCAGCGTCCGACAGGGGATGAACACTGAAGCTTTCTTT	CSVRQGMNTEAFF
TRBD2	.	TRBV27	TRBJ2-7	TGTGCCAGCGCGAATAGGGCTAGCGGGGGGTTCTACGAGCAGTACTTC	CASANRASGGFYEQYF